Following are 22 T cell receptor beta chains from one sample sequenced in a study of tumor and adjacent non-tumor tissue in lung cancer. This sample's RNA came from whole unsorted tissue. The library came from three nested PCR rounds adapted from ARM-PCR protocols. TCRdb redid the calling of the multiplex PCR reads with MiXCR, one entry per CDR3 protein. The sample shows roughly 150,000 distinct CDR3 sequences, roughly 66% of them seen only once. The specimen sequenced was lung tumor tissue. These receptors all come from a man aged 55 to 70 with small cell lung cancer.

In its sample, this clonotype was seen once. Likely a read error: the CDR3 ends without its conserved phenylalanine or tryptophan. The chain couples TRBV11-3 to TRBJ2-1, with 7 bases that match TRBD2. The CDR3 covers 15 residues. Germline V CDR1 and CDR2: SGHNT, YENEEA. The CDR3 reads CASSLGAGLSNEQFL. The CDR3 DNA sequence: TGTGCAAGCAGCTTAGGAGCGGGATTGTCAAATGAGCAGTTCCTC.

This clonotype appeared a few times. The chain links TRBV10-3 to TRBJ2-3, with 11 bases aligning to TRBD2. In germline, CDR1 is ENHRY, CDR2 SYGVKD. V shed 8 bases and J 4 bases; nucleotides not matched to a gene: 5. This CDR3 comprises 14 residues. The CDR3 DNA is TGTGCCATCGGTCTAGCGGGAGGCCCAGATACGCAGTATTTT. The encoded protein is CAIGLAGGPDTQYF.

A note on this clonotype: A junction end diverges from the germline sequence, so it may reflect a read error. The chain uses TRBV4-1 and TRBJ1-5, with a possible D match to TRBD1 (5 bases). The CDR3 has 15 amino acids. The germline V gene encodes CDR1 MGHRA and CDR2 YSYEKL. This chain's CDR3 is CASNQEETGVRPQHF. The DNA of the CDR3 is TGCGCCAGCAACCAAGAGGAAACAGGTGTTCGGCCCCAACATTTT.

The rearrangement uses TRBV6-5 and TRBJ1-1; D remains ambiguous. Trimming left V 0 bases short and J 7 bases short, with 21 bases between. This CDR3 contains 17 residues. Germline V lookup: CDR1 MNHEY, CDR2 SVGAGI. CDR3 loop: CASSYSPLSDPWSEAFF. The CDR3 nucleotides read TGTGCCAGCAGTTACTCTCCCCTATCCGACCCTTGGAGTGAAGCTTTCTTT.

This clonotype appeared a few times. The chain has TRBV7-8 and TRBJ1-6, with 7 bases fitting TRBD1. Germline loops: CDR1 SGHVS, CDR2 FQNEAQ. V shed 5 bases and J 0 bases; nucleotides not matched to a gene: 7. The CDR3 sequence is 17 residues long. The CDR3 is CASSVDRAASYNSPLHF. The CDR3 nucleotides read TGTGCCAGCAGCGTCGACAGGGCCGCCTCCTATAATTCACCCCTCCACTTT.

As for this clonotype: A much bigger clone sits one base away, suggesting this may be a read error. The V and J genes are TRBV20-1 and TRBJ2-7; D is unclear. V shed 6 bases and J shed 5 bases, with 17 bases lying between them. CDR3 length equals 13 residues. The germline V gene encodes CDR1 DFQATT and CDR2 SNEGSKA (reference sequence). The CDR3 protein is CSANLPVYHEQYF. The CDR3 coding sequence is TGCAGTGCGAATCTGCCAGTGTATCACGAGCAGTACTTC.

In its sample, this clonotype was seen once. The germline gene is not matched at one end of the junction; a read error may be the cause. V usage is TRBV6-1 and J usage is TRBJ2-6, with D possibly matching TRBD1 (5 bases). This CDR3 is 17 amino acids long. Germline CDR1 and CDR2: MNHNS and SASEGT. The CDR3 bases are TGTACCAGCAGTCCGCTAGACAGTGGGGCTGGGGCCAACGTCCTGACTTTC. Its translation is CTSSPLDSGAGANVLTF.

This clonotype was observed a single time. At one end, the junction sequence differs from germline, possibly due to a read error. V and J are TRBV11-3 and TRBJ2-5, with D unclear. The CDR3 length is 12 residues. From germline, CDR1 is SGHNT and CDR2 YENEEA. This CDR3 reads CASSLVEEIQYF. CDR3 DNA sequence: TGTGCCAGCAGCTTAGTGGAAGAGATCCAGTACTTT. Variable domain in full (rest from reference TRBV11-3 and TRBJ2-5): EAGVVQSPRYKIIEKKQPVAFWCNPISGHNTLYWYLQNLGQGPELLIRYENEEAVDDSQLPKDRFSAERLKGVDSTLKIQPAELGDSAVYLCASSLVEEIQYFGPGTRLLVL.

Worth noting for this clonotype: This may come from a read error, since a much larger clone is one base off. J is TRBJ1-4 and V is TRBV20-1; D perhaps matches TRBD1 (5 bases). With 6 bases removed from V and 8 bases from J, the gap between germline ends came to 16 bases. The CDR3 runs 13 residues. Germline assignment: CDR1 DFQATT and CDR2 SNEGSKA (reference sequence). The CDR3 nucleotides read TGCAGTGCGCTGCCGGGGGGGGAAGAAAAACTGTTTTTT. It codes for CSALPGGEEKLFF.

As concerns this clonotype: One junction end disagrees with the germline gene, perhaps due to a read error. V and J are TRBV11-1 and TRBJ2-2; 8 positions agree with TRBD1. Germline CDR1 is SGHAT and CDR2 is FQDESV (reference sequence). The CDR3 runs 16 residues. The CDR3 nucleotides read TGTGCCCGCAGCTCCCCGGACAGGGTAGACAACAGGGAGCTGTTTTTT. Its protein is CARSSPDRVDNRELFF.

This clonotype was seen repeatedly, ten times or more. The chain recombines TRBV20-1 with TRBJ2-7, with D perhaps TRBD1 (6 bases). V was clipped by 1 base and J by 3 bases, with 10 bases between them. The CDR3 totals 13 residues. The V gene's germline CDR1 is DFQATT and CDR2 SNEGSKA (reference sequence). In DNA form, the CDR3 reads TGCAGTGCTAGAGTCCGAGGGGGCTACGAGCAGTACGTC. Its translation is CSARVRGGYEQYV.

Note on this clonotype: The germline gene is not matched at one end of the junction; a read error may be the cause. The rearrangement joins TRBV5-4 to TRBJ1-2; no firm D call. Germline V gene data show CDR1 as SGHNT and CDR2 as YYREEE (reference sequence). The CDR3 is made up of 13 amino acids. The CDR3, as DNA: TGTGTCAGCAGCTTGGTATCCCGAGGTGGCTACACCTTC. Translating it yields CVSSLVSRGGYTF.

As for this clonotype: The final CDR3 position lacks the conserved phenylalanine or tryptophan, pointing to a likely read error. The CDR3 here is CASSLVRGGDTQYL. CDR3 sequence (DNA): TGTGCCAGCAGCTTAGTGCGGGGTGGAGATACCCAGTACCTC. The chain combines TRBV11-2 with TRBJ2-5; D might be TRBD2 (6 bases). The V end lost 1 base, the J end lost 8 bases, and 14 bases lay between the germline ends. The CDR3 runs 14 residues. Per the germline V gene, CDR1 is SGHAT and CDR2 is FQNNGV.

This clonotype was recorded only once. V and J are TRBV5-4 and TRBJ2-7; D not certain. This CDR3 has 16 amino acids. Germline assignment: CDR1 SGHNT and CDR2 YYREEE (reference sequence). The V gene lost 1 base and the J gene lost 2 bases, with 16 bases spanning the gap. CDR3 loop: CASSLSYRLGPYEQYF. CDR3 in DNA: TGTGCCAGCAGCTTGTCATATAGACTGGGCCCCTACGAGCAGTACTTC.

The chain couples TRBV11-1 to TRBJ2-1, with D hard to call. V lost 1 base and J 16 bases, leaving 11 bases between the germline ends. Germline values: CDR1 SGHAT, CDR2 FQDESV (reference sequence). This CDR3 has 11 residues. The CDR3 nucleotides read TGTGCCAGCAGCTTAGACAATGGGCGCTTCTTC. Protein: CASSLDNGRFF.

As for this clonotype: One end of the junction fails to match germline, which may point to a read error. This chain uses TRBV29-1 with TRBJ1-3; D might be TRBD1 (5 bases). The germline V gene has CDR1 SQVTM and CDR2 ANQGSEA. CDR3 length: 13 amino acids. CDR3: CSVWGSSGNTIYF. CDR3 nucleotide sequence: TGTAGCGTTTGGGGGTCCTCTGGAAACACCATATATTTT. Variable domain in full (rest from reference TRBV29-1 and TRBJ1-3): SAVISQKPSRDICQRGTSLTIQCQVDSQVTMMFWYRQQPGQSLTLIATANQGSEATYESGFVIDKFPISRPNLTFSTLTVSNMSPEDSSIYLCSVWGSSGNTIYFGEGSWLTVV.

In the case of this clonotype: Its ends do not fully match the called genes, so a read error is possible. The gene calls are TRBV11-2 and TRBJ2-2; the D gene is possibly TRBD2 (5 bases). This CDR3 has 14 amino acids. CDR1 and CDR2 (germline): SGHAT, FQNNGV. The CDR3, as DNA: TGTGCCATCAGCTACCGGCGTAACACCGGGGTGCTGTTTTTT. Amino acid sequence: CAISYRRNTGVLFF.

About this clonotype itself: Given a much more abundant clone one base away, this may be a read error. The chain combines TRBV20-1 with TRBJ2-1; 10 bases line up with TRBD2. Germline values: CDR1 DFQATT, CDR2 SNEGSKA (reference sequence). V was clipped by 4 bases and J by 9 bases; unmatched bases: 9. This CDR3 region has 14 residues. CDR3 DNA sequence: TGCAGTGCTACAGTTCTAGCGGGAGAGGGTGAGCAGTTCTTC. Its protein is CSATVLAGEGEQFF.

The V gene is TRBV6-1, the J gene TRBJ2-1; D is possibly TRBD2 (6 bases). The CDR3 spans 15 residues. The germline V gene encodes CDR1 MNHNS and CDR2 SASEGT. V gave up 6 bases and J gave up 9 bases, with 21 bases separating them. The CDR3 protein is CASRPGTIGSTEQFF. Written as DNA, the CDR3 is TGTGCCAGCAGACCCGGTACTATCGGGAGCACTGAGCAGTTCTTC.

V is TRBV6-2 or TRBV6-3 and J is TRBJ2-2; 9 bases match TRBD2. From germline, CDR1 is MNHEY and CDR2 SVGEGT. Trimming took 7 bases from V and 6 from J; bases not matched to a gene: 6. The CDR3 contains 14 residues. The CDR3 coding sequence is TGTGCCAGCATGCCTTTAGCGGGAGCCGGGGAGCTGTTTTTT. It is translated as CASMPLAGAGELFF.

The chain carries TRBV2 and TRBJ2-3; TRBD2 matches at 12 bases. V was pared by 6 bases and J by 3 bases, with 4 bases of the junction left unmatched. The CDR3 consists of 15 residues. Looked up from germline, CDR1 is SNHLY and CDR2 is FYNNEI. CDR3 nucleotide sequence: TGTGCCAGCAGAAGACTAGCGGGAGAAACAGATACGCAGTATTTT. It specifies CASRRLAGETDTQYF.

This sequence joins TRBV5-4 and TRBJ2-3; 9 bases match TRBD2. There are 14 residues in the CDR3. Trimming at V came to 8 bases and at J to 2 bases, leaving 6 bases not matched to a gene. In germline, CDR1 is SGHNT, CDR2 YYREEE (reference sequence). For the CDR3, the DNA is TGTGCCAGACGACGGACTAGCGACACAGATACGCAGTATTTT. Amino acids: CARRRTSDTDTQYF.